This T cell receptor (beta chain) was captured in a study of T cells after yellow fever vaccination. At the level of the study: SMART-Seq v4 Ultra Low Input prepared libraries from low-cell fractions. Findings of the study overall: Post-booster reappearance was seen for most primary-vaccination clones (around 96% CD4, around 88% CD8). Weaker in magnitude, the secondary response showed a faster peak on day 5 versus 15.

The CDR3 totals 16 residues. Germline loops: CDR1 SGHRS, CDR2 YFSETQ. The ends were cut back, 0 bases at V and 4 bases at J, with 15 bases in the middle. In its sample, this clonotype was seen many times. Its cognate antigen is unknown. TCRdb re-called the 5' RACE reads through MiXCR, storing one row per CDR3 protein. Among hundreds of thousands of distinct CDR3 sequences, 6.2% were seen once, and the ten largest hold over 14%. The chain combines TRBV5-1 with TRBJ2-3; D remains unclear. The TCR originated in a man aged 25-45 years who received the YFV17D yellow fever vaccine. The specimen comprised PBMCs, sampled 5 days after the yellow fever booster vaccination. The CDR3 region has the DNA TGCGCCAGCAGCTTGGAGGGCTATAGCTACTCAGATACGCAGTATTTT. This translates into CASSLEGYSYSDTQYF.